The 15 T cell receptor beta chains in this list originate from one sample, sequenced in a study of blood T cell repertoires in COVID-19. The assay was immunoSEQ multiplex PCR, and TCRdb's table has in-frame clones only and misses some. The repertoire has fewer than 350,000 clones, roughly 85% of them found once; the top ten carry under 2%. Sequenced material: PBMCs or T cells enriched from blood (not recorded which). The receptors shown here come from a woman between 25 and 40 years old who had been exposed to COVID-19.

CDR3 sequence (DNA): TGTGCCAGTAGCAAGGGAGCCGGGGAGCTGTTTTTT. This sequence encodes CASSKGAGELFF. The rearrangement joins TRBV19 to TRBJ2-2, with D maybe TRBD2 (5 bases). The CDR3 totals 12 residues. With 6 bases removed from V and 6 bases from J, the gap between germline ends came to 8 bases. Germline V lookup: CDR1 LNHDA, CDR2 SQIVND (reference sequence).

This clone is a singleton in its sample. This chain uses TRBV7-2 with TRBJ1-1; unclear D gene. Trimming left V 0 bases short and J 6 bases short, with 11 bases between. Germline V gives CDR1 SGHTA, CDR2 FQGNSA. The CDR3 sequence is 14 residues long. The CDR3 DNA follows: TGTGCCAGCAGCTTAGCGAGCGGGGTCCCTGAAGCTTTCTTT. It is translated as CASSLASGVPEAFF.

The rearrangement links TRBV27 to TRBJ1-6; D not certain. The CDR3 runs to 13 residues. V lost 7 bases and J 9 bases, leaving 13 bases between the germline ends. Germline V gene sequence: CDR1 MNHEY, CDR2 SMNVEV (reference sequence). The chain's CDR3 is CASTRGVGSPLHF. The CDR3 nucleotides are TGTGCCAGCACACGGGGTGTTGGTTCACCCCTCCACTTT.

DNA for the CDR3: TGCGCCAGCAGCTTGGAAGGACACACCTCAGATACGCAGTATTTT. Its protein product is CASSLEGHTSDTQYF. This chain connects TRBV5-1 to TRBJ2-3, with D perhaps matching TRBD1 (5 bases). Germline V lookup: CDR1 SGHRS, CDR2 YFSETQ. The CDR3 consists of 15 residues. V gave up 0 bases and J gave up 4 bases, with 12 bases separating them. The whole variable domain, filled in from reference TRBV5-1 and TRBJ2-3, reads KAGVTQTPRYLIKTRGQQVTLSCSPISGHRSVSWYQQTPGQGLQFLFEYFSETQRNKGNFPGRFSGRQFSNSRSEMNVSTLELGDSALYLCASSLEGHTSDTQYFGPGTRLTVL.

V and J are TRBV30 and TRBJ2-5; a possible D gene is TRBD2 (6 bases). The CDR3 contains 15 residues. CDR1 is GTSNPN and CDR2 is SVGIG in the germline V gene (reference sequence). The ends were cut back, 2 bases at V and 6 bases at J, with 19 bases in the middle. CDR3 loop: CAWSITGGGGKTQYF. The CDR3 coding sequence is TGTGCCTGGAGTATTACCGGGGGAGGTGGGAAGACCCAGTACTTC. The variable domain in full, with the rest retrieved from reference TRBV30 and TRBJ2-5, is SQTIHQWPATLVQPVGSPLSLECTVEGTSNPNLYWYRQAAGRGLQLLFYSVGIGQISSEVPQNLSASRPQDRQFILSSKKLLLSDSGFYLCAWSITGGGGKTQYFGPGTRLLVL.

This rearrangement joins TRBV10-3 to TRBJ2-2, with D possibly TRBD2 on 6 matching bases. V was clipped by 0 bases and J by 2 bases, with 13 bases between them. This CDR3 is 17 amino acids long. Germline V lookup: CDR1 ENHRY, CDR2 SYGVKD. Written as DNA, the CDR3 is TGTGCCATCAGTGAGTCTCCTGGGACTGGTAACACCGGGGAGCTGTTTTTT. Translation gives CAISESPGTGNTGELFF.

This sequence joins TRBV28 and TRBJ2-1, with TRBD1 matching over 9 bases. The CDR3 covers 14 residues. With V trimmed by 7 bases and J by 7 bases, 8 bases remained unmatched. Germline CDR1 and CDR2: MDHEN and SYDVKM. DNA for the CDR3: TGTGCCAGCAAACTACAGGGGGCGGTAAATGAGCAGTTCTTC. Translated, it gives CASKLQGAVNEQFF.

This rearrangement joins TRBV6-5 to TRBJ1-3, with 7 bases aligning to TRBD1. V dropped 6 bases and J dropped 0; count of bases not matched to a gene: 5. CDR1 is MNHEY and CDR2 is SVGAGI in the germline V gene. The CDR3 has 15 residues. The CDR3 DNA reads TGTGCCAGCAGCCAGGGACAGTACTCTGGAAACACCATATATTTT. Protein sequence: CASSQGQYSGNTIYF.

The chain carries TRBV7-3 and TRBJ2-2; 8 nucleotides line up with TRBD1. Germline CDR1 and CDR2: SGHTA and FQGTGA. The CDR3 is 16 amino acids. V shed 5 bases and J 7 bases; nucleotides not matched to a gene: 12. The CDR3 reads CASSTQEGQAVGELFF. CDR3 nucleotide sequence: TGTGCCAGCAGCACCCAAGAGGGACAGGCGGTCGGGGAGCTGTTTTTT.

The CDR3 loop reads CATSTRQGTPGNQPQHF. The DNA of the CDR3 is TGTGCCACCAGCACTAGACAGGGGACTCCGGGCAATCAGCCCCAGCATTTT. The chain has TRBV15 and TRBJ1-5, with TRBD1 matching over 8 bases. The CDR3 length is 17 residues. J was trimmed by 2 bases and V by 4 bases; bases with no gene match: 10. Germline V gene data show CDR1 as LNHNV and CDR2 as YYDKDF (reference sequence).

V and J are TRBV20-1 and TRBJ1-5; TRBD1 is a possible D gene (5 bases). The CDR3 is 15 residues long. CDR1 and CDR2 (germline): DFQATT, SNEGSKA (reference sequence). Trimming shortened V by 3 bases and J by 0 bases, and 12 bases separated the two germline ends. The CDR3 loop reads CSASLGLDSNQPQHF. DNA for the CDR3: TGCAGTGCTAGTCTGGGACTGGATAGCAATCAGCCCCAGCATTTT.

The chain uses TRBV19 and TRBJ2-3; 7 nucleotides line up with TRBD2. Per germline, CDR1 LNHDA and CDR2 SQIVND (reference sequence). The CDR3 covers 15 residues. V shed 7 bases, J shed 0 bases, and the junction held 7 bases outside the gene matches. As DNA, the CDR3 is TGTGCCAGTAAGAATGCGGGGGAGAGCACAGATACGCAGTATTTT. This gives the protein CASKNAGESTDTQYF.

The rearrangement links TRBV6-5 to TRBJ2-1; perhaps TRBD2 as D (5 bases). CDR1 is MNHEY, CDR2 SVGAGI, per germline. Trimming left V 3 bases short and J 8 bases short, with 14 bases between. This CDR3 has 14 amino acids. The CDR3 reads CASSYTVSGDEQFF. The DNA for the CDR3 is TGTGCCAGCAGTTATACGGTCTCCGGGGATGAGCAGTTCTTC.

The chain uses TRBV3-1 (or the pseudogene TRBV3-2) and TRBJ2-3; a weak D match, TRBD2 (6 bases). CDR3 size: 16 residues. Trimming took 5 bases from V and 2 from J, leaving 17 bases between them. Germline V gives CDR1 LGHDT, CDR2 YNNKEL (reference sequence). The CDR3 DNA sequence: TGTGCCAGCAGCTTATACCCCGGGAGACACACAGATACGCAGTATTTT. It yields the protein CASSLYPGRHTDTQYF.

The genes are TRBV11-2 and TRBJ2-7; 8 nucleotides match TRBD2. The J segment lost 2 bases and the V segment lost 2 bases, leaving 5 bases of the junction unmatched. The CDR3 runs 15 residues. The V gene's germline CDR1 is SGHAT and CDR2 FQNNGV. The CDR3 DNA is TGTGCCAGCAGCTTATTTGCCGGGGGGGCCTACGAGCAGTACTTC. The encoded protein is CASSLFAGGAYEQYF.